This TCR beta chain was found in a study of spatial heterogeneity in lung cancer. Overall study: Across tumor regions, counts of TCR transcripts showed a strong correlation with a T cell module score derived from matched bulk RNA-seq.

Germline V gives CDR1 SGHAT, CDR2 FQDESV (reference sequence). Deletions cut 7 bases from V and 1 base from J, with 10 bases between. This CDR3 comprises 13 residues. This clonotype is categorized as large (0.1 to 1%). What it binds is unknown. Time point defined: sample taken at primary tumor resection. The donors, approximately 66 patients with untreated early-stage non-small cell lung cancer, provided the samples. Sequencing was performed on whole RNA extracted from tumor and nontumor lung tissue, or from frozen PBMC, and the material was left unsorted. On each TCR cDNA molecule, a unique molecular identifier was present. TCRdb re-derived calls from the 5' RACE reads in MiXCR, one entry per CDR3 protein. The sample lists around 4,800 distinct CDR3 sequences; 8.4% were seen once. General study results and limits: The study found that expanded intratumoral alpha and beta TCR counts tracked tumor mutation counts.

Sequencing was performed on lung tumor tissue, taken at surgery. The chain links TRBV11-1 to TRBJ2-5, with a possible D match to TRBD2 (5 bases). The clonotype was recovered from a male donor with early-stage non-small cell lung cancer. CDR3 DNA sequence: TGTGCCAGCACCGAAGAGGGCCAAGAGACCCAGTACTTC. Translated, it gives CASTEEGQETQYF.